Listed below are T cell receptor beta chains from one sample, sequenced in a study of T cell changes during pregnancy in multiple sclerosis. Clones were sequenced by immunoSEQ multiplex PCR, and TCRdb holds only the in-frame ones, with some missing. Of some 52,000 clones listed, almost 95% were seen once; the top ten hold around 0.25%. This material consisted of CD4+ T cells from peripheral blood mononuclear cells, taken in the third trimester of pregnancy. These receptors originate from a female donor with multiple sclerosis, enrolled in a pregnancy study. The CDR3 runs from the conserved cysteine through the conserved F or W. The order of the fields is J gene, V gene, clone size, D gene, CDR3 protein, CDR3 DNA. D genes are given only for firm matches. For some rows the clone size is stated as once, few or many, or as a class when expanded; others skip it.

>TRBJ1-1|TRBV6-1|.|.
CASCGARVCAEAFF
TGTGCCAGCTGCGGGGCCAGGGTGTGCGCTGAAGCTTTCTTT
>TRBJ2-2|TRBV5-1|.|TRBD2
CASRSSGGGTGELFF
TGCGCCAGCAGATCTAGCGGGGGGGGCACCGGGGAGCTGTTTTTT
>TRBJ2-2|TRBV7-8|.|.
CASSSGTGHRELFF
TGTGCCAGCAGCAGCGGGACAGGCCACCGGGAGCTGTTTTTT
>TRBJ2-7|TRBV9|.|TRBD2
CASSGALTSGPYEQYF
TGTGCCAGCAGCGGAGCCCTCACTAGCGGACCCTACGAGCAGTACTTC
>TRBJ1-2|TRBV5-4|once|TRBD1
CASSLDPGTGVGYTF
TGTGCCAGCAGCTTGGACCCCGGGACAGGGGTTGGCTACACCTTC
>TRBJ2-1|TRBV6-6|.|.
CASSYSAQYEQFF
TGTGCCAGCAGTTACTCCGCTCAGTATGAGCAGTTCTTC
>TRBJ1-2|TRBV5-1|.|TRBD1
CASSQGTGDGYTF
TGCGCCAGCAGCCAAGGGACAGGGGATGGCTACACCTTC
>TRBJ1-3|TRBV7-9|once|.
CASGSGSRENTIYF
TGTGCCAGCGGATCAGGGTCTAGGGAAAACACCATATATTTT
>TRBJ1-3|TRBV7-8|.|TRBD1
CASSGDRAGNTIYF
TGTGCCAGCAGCGGGGACAGAGCGGGAAACACCATATATTTT
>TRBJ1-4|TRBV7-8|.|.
CASSLRDRNEKLFF
TGTGCCAGCAGCTTAAGAGACAGGAATGAAAAACTGTTTTTT
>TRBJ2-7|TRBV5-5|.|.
CASSLPTTPGLHYEQYF
TGTGCCAGCAGCTTGCCGACTACCCCGGGACTCCACTACGAGCAGTACTTC
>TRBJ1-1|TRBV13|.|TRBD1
CASSVQGARTEAFF
TGTGCCAGCAGCGTACAGGGGGCGCGAACTGAAGCTTTCTTT
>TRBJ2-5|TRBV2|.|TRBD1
CASSEGQQETQYF
TGTGCCAGCAGCGAGGGACAGCAAGAGACCCAGTACTTC
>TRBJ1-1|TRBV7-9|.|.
CASSLQTGNTEAFF
TGTGCCAGCAGTCTACAGACAGGGAACACTGAAGCTTTCTTT
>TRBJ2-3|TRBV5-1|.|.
CASSLVIDTQYF
TGCGCCAGCAGCTTGGTTATAGATACGCAGTATTTT
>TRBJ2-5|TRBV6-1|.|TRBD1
CASRGDRGSAETQYF
TGTGCCAGCAGAGGCGACAGGGGGTCGGCGGAGACCCAGTACTTC
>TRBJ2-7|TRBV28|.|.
CASSQLPNYEQYF
TGTGCCAGCAGCCAACTACCGAACTACGAGCAGTACTTC
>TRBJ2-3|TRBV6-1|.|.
CASSDRGLGTQYF
TGTGCCAGCAGTGACAGGGGTCTGGGTACGCAGTATTTT
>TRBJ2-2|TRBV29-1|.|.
CSARDNPGELFF
TGCAGCGCCCGCGACAACCCGGGGGAGCTGTTTTTT
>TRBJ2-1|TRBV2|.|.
CASSKRLSSYNEQFF
TGTGCCAGCAGTAAACGATTGAGCTCCTACAATGAGCAGTTCTTC